These 13 T cell receptor beta chains originate from one sample sequenced in a study of PD-1 blockade in classical Hodgkin lymphoma. Some clones are missing from TCRdb's copy, which holds only in-frame ones; the method was immunoSEQ multiplex PCR. Of approximately 30,000 clones listed, about 72% were seen once; the top ten hold approximately 3.6%. The time point is: cycle 4 day 1 (C4D1), after about 6 weeks of nivolumab. With no exception, relapse followed autologous stem cell transplantation in all patients, and brentuximab vedotin exposure varied. Sequencing used peripheral blood mononuclear cells (PBMCs), obtained before the fourth cycle of nivolumab. The receptors come from a human donor with classical Hodgkin lymphoma.

This rearrangement joins TRBV9 to TRBJ1-3; 7 bases align to TRBD1. V was clipped by 4 bases and J by 4 bases; unmatched bases: 8. This CDR3 comprises 15 residues. Germline V lookup: CDR1 SGDLS, CDR2 YYNGEE. CDR3 nucleotides: TGTGCCAGCAGCACCACCGGGACAGCGGGAAACACCATATATTTT. Translation gives CASSTTGTAGNTIYF.

V is TRBV5-1 and J is TRBJ2-6; D may be TRBD2 (5 bases). The V end was cut by 1 base, the J end by 1 base, with 6 bases between. This CDR3 is 15 amino acids long. CDR1 is SGHRS, CDR2 YFSETQ, per germline. The CDR3 protein is CASSLTGSGANVLTF. In DNA form, the CDR3 reads TGCGCCAGCAGCTTGACGGGGTCTGGGGCCAACGTCCTGACTTTC.

This clone was detected a few times. This chain joins TRBV27 and TRBJ1-1; D is uncertain. This CDR3 is built from 14 residues. The germline CDR1 and CDR2 sequences are MNHEY and SMNVEV (reference sequence). With 3 bases removed from V and 2 bases from J, the gap between germline ends came to 10 bases. The CDR3 nucleotides read TGTGCCAGCAGTTTGCGGGCAGCTAACACTGAAGCTTTCTTT. Its translation is CASSLRAANTEAFF.

The rearrangement links TRBV19 to TRBJ2-5; the D gene is possibly TRBD1 (5 bases). With 3 bases removed from V and 5 bases from J, the gap between germline ends came to 10 bases. Germline CDR1 and CDR2: LNHDA and SQIVND (reference sequence). This CDR3 has 13 residues. CDR3 loop: CASSMSGMETQYF. The DNA for the CDR3 is TGTGCCAGTAGTATGTCAGGGATGGAGACCCAGTACTTC.

J is TRBJ2-5 and V is TRBV7-9; possible D gene TRBD1, 6 bases. Trimming removed 1 base from V and 5 bases from J, with 14 bases in between. Germline CDR1 is SEHNR and CDR2 is FQNEAQ (reference sequence). The CDR3 is 15 residues long. Here the CDR3 reads CASSLGGQLMETQYF. Here the CDR3 DNA reads TGTGCCAGCAGCTTAGGGGGGCAGTTAATGGAGACCCAGTACTTC.

The genes are TRBV2 and TRBJ1-5, with TRBD1 matching 8 bases. Unmatched junction bases numbered 8, after V lost 6 bases and J lost 7 bases. CDR1 and CDR2 (germline): SNHLY, FYNNEI. This CDR3 is 14 amino acids long. CDR3 nucleotide sequence: TGTGCCAGCAGCGGCCAGGGGGCGGGACAGCCCCAGCATTTT. The encoded protein is CASSGQGAGQPQHF. Based on the CDR3 plus reference TRBV2 and TRBJ1-5, the full variable domain is EPEVTQTPSHQVTQMGQEVILRCVPISNHLYFYWYRQILGQKVEFLVSFYNNEISEKSEIFDDQFSVERPDGSNFTLKIRSTKLEDSAMYFCASSGQGAGQPQHFGDGTRLSIL.

This clone is medium-sized (0.01 to 0.1%) in the sample. This chain links TRBV20-1 with TRBJ2-1, with 9 bases matching TRBD1. This CDR3 is built from 11 residues. V lost 6 bases to trimming and J lost 13 bases; unmatched junction nucleotides: 7. CDR1 and CDR2 from the germline V gene are DFQATT and SNEGSKA (reference sequence). DNA for the CDR3: TGCAGTGCAACTGGGGGACAGGGCCAGTTCTTC. It codes for CSATGGQGQFF.

This chain joins TRBV19 and TRBJ2-7, with D possibly TRBD2 on 6 matching bases. Trimming took off 4 bases at V and 9 bases at J, with 16 bases between the two ends. The CDR3 sequence is 13 residues long. The germline gives CDR1 LNHDA, CDR2 SQIVND (reference sequence). This CDR3 reads CASSTGRLGGQYF. The CDR3 DNA reads as TGTGCCAGTAGTACCGGACGACTAGGTGGGCAGTACTTC. The entire variable domain, with the rest obtained from reference TRBV19 and TRBJ2-7, is as follows: DGGITQSPKYLFRKEGQNVTLSCEQNLNHDAMYWYRQDPGQGLRLIYYSQIVNDFQKGDIAEGYSVSREKKESFPLTVTSAQKNPTAFYLCASSTGRLGGQYFGPGTRLTVT.

This chain connects TRBV11-2 to TRBJ2-5; TRBD2 matches at 12 bases. The ends lost 1 base at V and 5 bases at J; junction bases unmatched: 11. Germline V gene data show CDR1 as SGHAT and CDR2 as FQNNGV. There are 18 residues in the CDR3. This CDR3 reads CASSLGGLAGGPGETQYF. The CDR3 DNA sequence: TGTGCCAGCAGCTTAGGAGGGCTAGCGGGAGGGCCGGGGGAGACCCAGTACTTC.

V and J are TRBV29-1 and TRBJ1-3, with 9 bases aligning to TRBD1. With 7 bases clipped from V and 2 bases from J, the junction kept 6 bases outside the gene matches. The CDR3 runs 14 residues. Germline lookup yields CDR1 SQVTM and CDR2 ANQGSEA. This CDR3 reads CSGLDRGAGNTIYF. In DNA, the CDR3 is TGCAGCGGTTTGGACAGGGGCGCTGGAAACACCATATATTTT.

The gene calls are TRBV7-2 and TRBJ2-3, with 10 bases aligning to TRBD2. The CDR3 extends over 15 amino acids. Germline V gene lookup returns CDR1 SGHTA and CDR2 FQGNSA. The trim removed 4 bases at V and 4 bases at J, leaving 5 bases unmatched. The CDR3 DNA reads TGTGCCAGCAGCTACGGAGCGGGAGGGCCAGATACGCAGTATTTT. It codes for CASSYGAGGPDTQYF.

This chain joins TRBV25-1 and TRBJ1-3; D is possibly TRBD1 (5 bases). V was pared by 7 bases and J by 6 bases, with 13 bases between. The germline V gene encodes CDR1 MGHDK and CDR2 SYGVNS. The CDR3 has 13 residues. The CDR3 sequence is CASTGAASNTIYF. CDR3 nucleotide sequence: TGTGCCAGCACTGGGGCTGCTTCAAACACCATATATTTT.

This clone came up a few times. The chain couples TRBV19 to TRBJ1-5; D gene uncertain. V gave up 0 bases and J gave up 4 bases, with 10 bases separating them. From germline, CDR1 is LNHDA and CDR2 SQIVND (reference sequence). This CDR3 region has 15 residues. CDR3 region: CASSIDRDPNQPQHF. Written as DNA, the CDR3 is TGTGCCAGTAGTATAGATCGCGATCCGAATCAGCCCCAGCATTTT.